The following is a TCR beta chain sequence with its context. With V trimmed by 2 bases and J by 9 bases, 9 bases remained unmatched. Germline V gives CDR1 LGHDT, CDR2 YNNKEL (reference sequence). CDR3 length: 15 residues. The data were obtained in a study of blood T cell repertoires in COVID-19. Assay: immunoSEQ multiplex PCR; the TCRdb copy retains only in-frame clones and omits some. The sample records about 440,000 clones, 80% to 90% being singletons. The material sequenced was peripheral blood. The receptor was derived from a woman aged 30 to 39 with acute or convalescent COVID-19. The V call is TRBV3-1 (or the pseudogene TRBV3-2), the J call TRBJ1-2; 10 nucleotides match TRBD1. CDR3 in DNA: TGTGCCAGCAGCCAATCCGGGACAGGGGTGTATAGCTACACCTTC. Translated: CASSQSGTGVYSYTF.